This TCR beta chain was documented in a study of blood T cell repertoires in COVID-19. The table came from immunoSEQ multiplex PCR; TCRdb's copy has only in-frame clones and leaves some out. The sample consists of hundreds of thousands of clones, about 87% of them appearing once. In Seattle, patients joined the study during active infection and were tracked longitudinally. The germline V gene encodes CDR1 SQVTM and CDR2 ANQGSEA. Trimming cost V 3 bases and J 2 bases, with 16 bases left between them. The CDR3 is made up of 15 amino acids. The receptor's source is a woman in her 70s with COVID-19, enrolled during active disease. The V and J genes are TRBV29-1 and TRBJ1-2; a possible D gene is TRBD1 (5 bases). Sequenced material: peripheral blood. The CDR3 loop is CSVDGQKGMNYGYTF. In DNA form, the CDR3 reads TGCAGCGTTGACGGCCAAAAGGGGATGAACTATGGCTACACCTTC.